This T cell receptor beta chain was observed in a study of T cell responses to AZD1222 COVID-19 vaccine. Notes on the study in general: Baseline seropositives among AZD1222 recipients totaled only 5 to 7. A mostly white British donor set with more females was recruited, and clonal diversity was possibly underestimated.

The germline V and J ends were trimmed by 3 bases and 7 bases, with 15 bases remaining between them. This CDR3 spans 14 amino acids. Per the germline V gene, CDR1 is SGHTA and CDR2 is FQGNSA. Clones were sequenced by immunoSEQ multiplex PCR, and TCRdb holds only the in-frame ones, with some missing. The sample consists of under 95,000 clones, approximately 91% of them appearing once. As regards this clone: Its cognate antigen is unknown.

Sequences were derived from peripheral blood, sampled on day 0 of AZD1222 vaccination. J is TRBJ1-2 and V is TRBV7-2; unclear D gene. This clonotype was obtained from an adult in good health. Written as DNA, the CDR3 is TGTGCCAGCAGCTTTCGGCTCAAAACGGGTGGCTACACCTTC. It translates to CASSFRLKTGGYTF.